This T cell receptor beta chain was profiled in a study of siplizumab effects on memory and regulatory T cells (dated by TCRdb to between 2019 and 2020). In the study overall: The study looked at the effect of siplizumab, an anti-CD2 antibody, on alloreactive T-cell subsets in allogeneic mixed lymphocyte reactions made from human PBMCs. Findings and caveats that apply to the study as a whole: For roughly 75-95% of proliferating CD4+ or CD8+ clones, no naive or memory phenotype could be assigned. Among mappable alloreactive CD4+ clones, the Treg-derived fraction averaged 68.8% with siplizumab versus roughly 29% in control reactions. The cumulative frequency of alloreactive sequences that could be traced back to unstimulated CD4+ memory T cells was significantly reduced by siplizumab. Because sequences below about 10^-5 frequency were poorly captured, only a minor fraction of alloreactive clones could be mapped to unstimulated subsets. Whether proliferating Tregs from siplizumab cultures were suppressive was not functionally confirmed. Unstimulated naive T cells appeared to be more diverse than memory T cells, and naive cells seemed to make a substantial contribution to the alloresponse.

Libraries were constructed by the immunoSEQ multiplex PCR assay. Approximately 10^5 TCR templates per sample were assayed on the deep sequencing platform. Genomic DNA extracted from sorted T cells was used for TCRbeta CDR3 sequencing. In the authors' own workflow: The R programming language was used for the clonal analysis of the TCRbeta CDR3 data. Unstimulated samples were compared with post-reaction CFSE-low samples to define alloreactive CD4+ and CD8+ clones. Regulatory or non-regulatory origin was assigned to alloreactive CD4+ clones by matching of sequences to sorted unstimulated Treg and non-Treg repertoires. The table was pulled from immuneACCESS by TCRdb, which kept in-frame rearrangements only. Such tables lose some clones; where checked, under half of the loss comes from unresolved V genes, and the rest has no known cause. For V, J and clone size, that table is used; D and trimming come from the DNA. For this sample there are about 72,000 clones; about 90% appear just once. The top ten clonotypes cover around 30% of the sample.

With respect to this clone: This receptor's antigen is unknown. Per-nucleotide qualities are absent, and no much larger clonotype sits a single base away.

TCRbeta CDR3 sequencing was performed on sorted unstimulated T cells and on proliferating T cells recovered from mixed lymphocyte reactions. Fresh whole blood from roughly ten HLA-typed healthy donors was used to isolate PBMCs. From cysteine to phenylalanine, the CDR3 is 16 amino acids long. Only CDR3 DNA remains: 48 bases, in frame from the first base. Trimming removed 3 bases from V and 2 bases from J, leaving 17 bases between the germline ends. CDR1 is given as MGHRA and CDR2 as YSYEKL, both from the germline V gene. The chain couples TRBV4-1 to TRBJ2-7; the D gene cannot be named for sure. The TCR sequence derives from a human donor in good health. Sequencing was done on a sample of CD8+ T cells sorted from blood. The bases read TGCGCCAGCAGCCAGCTGAAGGCGCCCCCACCCTACGAGCAGTACTTC. This translates into CASSQLKAPPPYEQYF.